Listed here are 27 T cell receptor beta chains from one sample, sequenced in a study of blood T cells in healthy people across ages. A second PCR of 7 to 11 cycles used a sample-barcoded 5' primer and a J-beta primer mix. TCRdb called the 5' RACE reads again in MiXCR, with one record for every CDR3 protein. The repertoire holds about 1.4 million distinct CDR3 sequences, with roughly 59% as singletons. What was sequenced was blood. The receptor set was obtained from a man between 18 and 35 years old in good health.

Turning to this clonotype: One end of the junction is discordant with germline, which a read error may explain. The chain combines TRBV6-5 with TRBJ2-7; D is unclear. The V gene's germline CDR1 is MNHEY and CDR2 SVGAGI. This CDR3 contains 14 residues. The CDR3 region has the DNA TGTGCCAGCAGTGACTCGGACCGCTACTACGAGCAGTACTTC. Translating it yields CASSDSDRYYEQYF.

The rearrangement uses TRBV29-1 and TRBJ2-7, with TRBD2 matching 7 bases. CDR3 length equals 15 residues. The V gene end was trimmed by 2 bases and the J gene end by 0 bases; junction bases not matched to a gene: 7. Per the germline V gene, CDR1 is SQVTM and CDR2 is ANQGSEA. DNA of the CDR3: TGCAGCGTTGAAAGTGCGGGGACTACCTCCTACGAGCAGTACTTC. It translates to CSVESAGTTSYEQYF.

The rearrangement joins TRBV7-2 to TRBJ2-1, with D possibly being TRBD1 (5 bases). This CDR3 comprises 15 residues. V shed 1 base and J shed 4 bases, with 11 bases lying between them. Germline V gives CDR1 SGHTA, CDR2 FQGNSA. CDR3 loop: CASSLDVRVYNEQFF. The CDR3 bases are TGTGCCAGCAGCTTAGATGTCAGGGTGTACAATGAGCAGTTCTTC.

The chain links TRBV13 to TRBJ2-3; D is unresolved. This CDR3 has 16 residues. Trimming left V 5 bases short and J 2 bases short, with 17 bases between. The germline V gene has CDR1 PRHDT and CDR2 FYEKMQ (reference sequence). CDR3 in amino acids: CASSARDANPTDTQYF. The CDR3 region has the DNA TGTGCCAGCAGCGCTAGAGACGCTAATCCCACAGATACGCAGTATTTT.

V and J are TRBV11-2 and TRBJ2-1; D ambiguous. Germline-derived CDR1 and CDR2 are SGHAT and FQNNGV. The CDR3 extends over 13 amino acids. Trimming shortened V by 3 bases and J by 7 bases, and 10 bases separated the two germline ends. CDR3 residues: CASSFKPSNEQFF. The CDR3 DNA is TGTGCCAGCAGCTTTAAACCGAGTAATGAGCAGTTCTTC.

The chain has TRBV7-9 and TRBJ2-7, with a possible D match to TRBD1 (6 bases). Per germline, CDR1 SEHNR and CDR2 FQNEAQ (reference sequence). V lost 1 base to trimming and J lost 5 bases, with 24 bases between them. This CDR3 has 18 amino acids. The CDR3 sequence is CASSLGPGQGAAYDEQYF. The CDR3 DNA reads as TGTGCCAGCAGCTTAGGCCCGGGACAAGGGGCCGCGTACGACGAGCAGTACTTC. The entire variable domain, with the rest obtained from reference TRBV7-9 and TRBJ2-7, is as follows: DTGVSQNPRHKITKRGQNVTFRCDPISEHNRLYWYRQTLGQGPEFLTYFQNEAQLEKSRLLSDRFSAERPKGSFSTLEIQRTEQGDSAMYLCASSLGPGQGAAYDEQYFGPGTRLTVT.

The chain has TRBV20-1 and TRBJ1-3; weak D call: TRBD1 (5 bases). V lost 6 bases, J lost 2 bases, and 11 bases lay in between. Germline values: CDR1 DFQATT, CDR2 SNEGSKA (reference sequence). There are 13 residues in the CDR3. The CDR3 loop reads CSASGGTGNTIYF. In DNA, the CDR3 is TGCAGTGCAAGTGGGGGAACTGGAAACACCATATATTTT.

Only a few counts were recorded for this clonotype. This chain uses TRBV29-1 with TRBJ1-1, with D possibly matching TRBD1 (5 bases). The CDR3 length is 13 residues. Trimming removed 4 bases from V and 2 bases from J, with 11 bases in between. Germline lookup yields CDR1 SQVTM and CDR2 ANQGSEA. This chain's CDR3 is CSVAGTLNTEAFF. CDR3 nucleotides: TGCAGCGTTGCCGGGACCTTAAACACTGAAGCTTTCTTT.

V and J are TRBV7-9 and TRBJ1-2; D is perhaps TRBD1 (6 bases). V dropped 7 bases and J dropped 6 bases, with 15 bases sitting between them. This CDR3 is 13 amino acids long. Looked up from germline, CDR1 is SEHNR and CDR2 is FQNEAQ (reference sequence). This CDR3 is CASTLGGGNGYTF. The CDR3 nucleotides read TGTGCCAGCACCCTAGGGGGGGGGAATGGCTACACCTTC.

This sequence joins TRBV29-1 and TRBJ2-3; D unclear. Trimming pared 5 bases from V and 2 bases from J, leaving 11 bases between. The CDR3 sequence is 13 residues long. Germline loops: CDR1 SQVTM, CDR2 ANQGSEA. CDR3 in DNA: TGCAGCGTTCGGCGCCCGATCACAGATACGCAGTATTTT. Protein: CSVRRPITDTQYF.

This clonotype was counted between two and nine times. The chain links TRBV10-3 to TRBJ2-3; D is undetermined. Trimming removed 0 bases at V and 6 bases at J, with 13 bases between. The CDR3 spans 15 residues. Germline V gene sequence: CDR1 ENHRY, CDR2 SYGVKD. CDR3 nucleotides: TGTGCCATCAGTGAGTCGAAGGTACATAGGGATACGCAGTATTTT. It translates to CAISESKVHRDTQYF.

The rearrangement links TRBV3-1 to TRBJ2-1, with 9 bases matching TRBD1. With the DNA end fitting TRBJ2-7 better, the J assignment may be wrong. CDR3 length: 18 amino acids. In germline, CDR1 is LGHDT, CDR2 YNNKEL (reference sequence). The CDR3 DNA sequence: TGTGCCAGCAGCCAAGATCGCACAGGGGGCGCCCCCTACAATGAGCAGTACTTC. It is translated as CASSQDRTGGAPYNEQYF.

This sequence joins TRBV4-1 and TRBJ2-7; D might be TRBD1 (6 bases). The germline gives CDR1 MGHRA, CDR2 YSYEKL. This CDR3 contains 15 residues. V was pared by 4 bases and J by 1 base, with 14 bases between. The CDR3 spells CASSLERQGSYEQYF. The DNA for the CDR3 is TGCGCCAGCAGCCTCGAGAGGCAGGGGTCCTACGAGCAGTACTTC.

The V call is TRBV10-3, the J call TRBJ2-1; D is perhaps TRBD1 or TRBD2 (5 bases each). The CDR3 length is 18 residues. V dropped 2 bases and J dropped 0 bases, with 17 bases sitting between them. Germline CDR1 ENHRY, CDR2 SYGVKD. CDR3 nucleotide sequence: TGTGCCATCAGTGAGAGGGGATCCGGGGCCGGCTCCTACAATGAGCAGTTCTTC. Encoded protein: CAISERGSGAGSYNEQFF.

Details on this clonotype: Given a much more abundant clone one base away, this may be a read error. The chain joins TRBV28 to TRBJ2-5; 7 nucleotides line up with TRBD1. The J call may be in error: the DNA end matches TRBJ2-7 better. CDR3 length equals 12 residues. The V gene's germline CDR1 is MDHEN and CDR2 SYDVKM. The CDR3 DNA is TGTGCCAGCAGCTGGGGACAGTGCGAGCAGTACTTC. Translation gives CASSWGQCEQYF.

This clonotype was observed a handful of times. The V call is TRBV20-1, the J call TRBJ1-4; 7 bases are a match to TRBD1. The germline CDR1 and CDR2 sequences are DFQATT and SNEGSKA (reference sequence). The V gene end was trimmed by 5 bases and the J gene end by 2 bases; junction bases not matched to a gene: 5. The CDR3 consists of 14 residues. Here the CDR3 DNA reads TGCAGTGCTCGTCAGACAGGGACTAATGAAAAACTGTTTTTT. Its protein product is CSARQTGTNEKLFF.

About this clonotype itself: Relative to the germline gene, one junction end is altered; a read error may explain this. V and J are TRBV5-1 and TRBJ2-1, with 9 bases fitting TRBD1. This CDR3 has 15 residues. Germline V CDR1 and CDR2: SGHRS, YFSETQ. The CDR3 reads CASSSDRGDYNEQFF. CDR3 nucleotides: TGTGCCAGCAGTTCCGACAGGGGGGATTACAATGAGCAGTTCTTC.

CDR3 DNA: TGCAGTGCAACCCAGGACAGCTCCTACAATGAGCAGTTCTTC. Translated: CSATQDSSYNEQFF. The J gene is TRBJ2-1, the V gene TRBV20-1; tentatively, D is TRBD1 (6 bases). The CDR3 totals 14 residues. V dropped 6 bases and J dropped 0 bases, with 12 bases sitting between them. Germline V gene data show CDR1 as DFQATT and CDR2 as SNEGSKA (reference sequence).

The chain carries TRBV28 and TRBJ2-5; D gene unclear. The CDR3 runs 12 residues. Deletions cut 5 bases from V and 9 bases from J, with 13 bases between. Germline CDR1 MDHEN, CDR2 SYDVKM. In nucleotides, the CDR3 is TGTGCCAGCAGTCCGACCGGATCAGCCCAGTACTTC. It translates to CASSPTGSAQYF.

The rearrangement links TRBV20-1 to TRBJ2-7, with TRBD1 identical over 9 bases. Germline-derived CDR1 and CDR2 are DFQATT and SNEGSKA (reference sequence). The CDR3 is made up of 16 amino acids. V trimming: 6 bases; J trimming: 4 bases; junction bases outside the gene matches: 16. This chain's CDR3 is CSAIQGAASYSYEQYF. CDR3 nucleotide sequence: TGCAGTGCAATACAGGGGGCGGCTAGTTATTCATACGAGCAGTACTTC.

This clonotype was seen only once. This sequence joins TRBV7-2 and TRBJ1-6; TRBD1 aligns across 9 bases. Unmatched junction bases numbered 6, after V lost 6 bases and J lost 6 bases. Germline V gene sequence: CDR1 SGHTA, CDR2 FQGNSA. CDR3 length equals 15 residues. The CDR3 DNA is TGTGCCAGCAGACCAACAGGGGGCCTTAATTCACCCCTCCACTTT. Protein: CASRPTGGLNSPLHF. Based on the CDR3 plus reference TRBV7-2 and TRBJ1-6, the full variable domain is GAGVSQSPSNKVTEKGKDVELRCDPISGHTALYWYRQSLGQGLEFLIYFQGNSAPDKSGLPSDRFSAERTGGSVSTLTIQRTQQEDSAVYLCASRPTGGLNSPLHFGNGTRLTVT.

V usage is TRBV6-2 or TRBV6-3 and J usage is TRBJ2-7; a weak D match, TRBD1 (6 bases). Germline-derived CDR1 and CDR2 are MNHEY and SVGEGT. The CDR3 sequence is 12 residues long. V lost 8 bases and J 3 bases, leaving 11 bases between the germline ends. The CDR3 sequence is CASGRQVYEQYF. The CDR3 coding sequence is TGTGCCAGCGGAAGACAGGTCTACGAGCAGTACTTC.

The table lists this clonotype with a few counts. This chain connects TRBV27 to TRBJ1-2, with D possibly TRBD1 on 6 matching bases. Germline CDR1 is MNHEY and CDR2 is SMNVEV (reference sequence). CDR3 size: 17 residues. The V gene lost 2 bases and the J gene lost 5 bases, with 21 bases spanning the gap. The CDR3, as DNA: TGTGCCAGCAGTTTAAGCCTCCGAAGTCAGGGGAAGTATGGCTACACCTTC. Amino acid sequence: CASSLSLRSQGKYGYTF.

The V gene is TRBV6-1, the J gene TRBJ1-4; D gene ambiguous. V lost 11 bases, J lost 8 bases, and 18 bases lay in between. This CDR3 comprises 13 residues. The germline CDR1 and CDR2 sequences are MNHNS and SASEGT. The CDR3 coding sequence is TGTGCCGGATCGATAGGGCTGGCCGAAAAACTGTTTTTT. This codes for CAGSIGLAEKLFF.

The chain joins TRBV6-2 or TRBV6-3 to TRBJ2-3; TRBD2 agrees at 13 bases. Germline CDR1 reads MNHEY; CDR2 reads SVGEGT. This CDR3 has 20 amino acids. J gave up 0 bases and V 6 bases, and 15 bases lay outside the gene matches. The CDR3 DNA is TGTGCCAGCAGCTCTCACACAGGGACTAGCGGGACCGATAGCACAGATACGCAGTATTTT. It yields the protein CASSSHTGTSGTDSTDTQYF.

V and J are TRBV5-1 and TRBJ2-7; D ambiguous. CDR3 size: 14 residues. CDR1 and CDR2 (germline): SGHRS, YFSETQ. The V end lost 5 bases, the J end lost 2 bases, and 14 bases lay between the germline ends. CDR3: CASSSTKPPYEQYF. In nucleotides, the CDR3 is TGCGCCAGCAGTTCCACCAAACCCCCCTACGAGCAGTACTTC.

This clonotype occurred a few times. The chain uses TRBV29-1 and TRBJ2-7, with a possible D match to TRBD2 (6 bases). The germline gives CDR1 SQVTM, CDR2 ANQGSEA. V lost 6 bases to trimming and J lost 0 bases, with 15 bases between them. The CDR3 loop spans 14 amino acids. CDR3 DNA: TGCAGCGTGGCGGGACTCCTAAGCTCCTACGAGCAGTACTTC. It specifies CSVAGLLSSYEQYF.